This paragraph covers one T cell receptor beta chain sequence. Its matching antigen is unknown. The record originates from a study of cytomegalovirus exposure and HLA in healthy donors. Study in general: From HLA-typed donors, an early data release held tens of millions of unique TCRs. Of all 360 or so donors who were genotyped, 80% to 85% belonged to the Caucasian-associated ancestry cluster. Broader study findings: Earlier analysis found most TCR beta V segments productive about 90% or about 30% of the time.

The PCR employed 60 Vbeta primers together with 13 Jbeta primers. Clones were sequenced by immunoSEQ multiplex PCR, and TCRdb holds only the in-frame ones, with some missing. The sample consists of some 91,000 clones, 78% of them appearing once. In germline, CDR1 is MNHEY, CDR2 SVGAGI. V was clipped by 2 bases and J by 4 bases; unmatched bases: 4. The CDR3 has 15 amino acids. The sequencing sample was made of PBMCs. The source of this sequence is a woman aged 60-70 years in good health and CMV-seronegative. The chain couples TRBV6-5 to TRBJ2-2, with 7 bases lining up with TRBD1. The CDR3 is CASSYGTAITGELFF. CDR3 nucleotides: TGTGCCAGCAGTTACGGGACAGCGATCACCGGGGAGCTGTTTTTT.